The 28 T cell receptor beta chains below all came from one sample that was sequenced in a study of shared clonotypes between healthy human individuals (dated by TCRdb to the early 2020s). Library creation used the immunoSEQ multiplex PCR assay. TCRdb holds this immuneACCESS table with in-frame rearrangements only. Some clones are missing; in checked studies, unresolved V genes explain under half, and the rest has no known cause. The sample data list roughly 2.4 million clones, and about 94% of these were observed just once. Over 0.1% of the sample goes to the ten largest clones. The sample comprised naive CD4+ T cells sorted from blood. What this sample's cell subset or site label stands for: CD45RA+ positively selected. The receptors here all came from a man aged 18 to 30 in good health.

V usage is TRBV10-3 and J usage is TRBJ2-7, with 12 bases matching TRBD2. The germline CDR1 and CDR2 sequences are ENHRY and SYGVKD. This CDR3 region has 14 residues. J lost 1 base, V lost 10 bases, and 5 bases had no gene match. DNA for the CDR3: TGTGCCACCACGACTAGCGGGAGATCCTACGAGCAGTACTTC. It specifies CATTTSGRSYEQYF.

V and J are TRBV5-1 and TRBJ1-1; possible D gene TRBD1, 5 bases. Trimming took 3 bases from V and 2 from J, leaving 14 bases between them. CDR3 length: 15 residues. Per germline, CDR1 SGHRS and CDR2 YFSETQ. The CDR3 loop is CASSSRWGSNTEAFF. CDR3 in DNA: TGCGCCAGCAGCTCCCGGTGGGGGAGTAACACTGAAGCTTTCTTT.

The chain has TRBV5-4 and TRBJ2-7; TRBD1 matches at 7 bases. In germline, CDR1 is SGHNT, CDR2 YYREEE (reference sequence). The V segment lost 0 bases and the J segment 1 base; nucleotides outside the gene matches: 7. The CDR3 has 16 amino acids. CDR3 coding DNA: TGTGCCAGCAGCTTGGAACCGGGACAGTCTTCCTACGAGCAGTACTTC. It yields the protein CASSLEPGQSSYEQYF.

This clone has just one count. This same CDR3 is encoded by further DNA sequences in the sample. The rearrangement links TRBV4-1 to TRBJ2-7; 8 nucleotides line up with TRBD2. CDR3 length: 15 residues. From germline, CDR1 is MGHRA and CDR2 YSYEKL. The ends lost 4 bases at V and 4 bases at J; junction bases unmatched: 9. The CDR3 spells CASSLLGGAAYEQYF. CDR3 DNA: TGCGCCAGCAGCCTCCTCGGGGGGGCTGCTTACGAGCAGTACTTC.

The chain is built from TRBV5-1 and TRBJ2-3; 8 bases fit TRBD1. Germline values: CDR1 SGHRS, CDR2 YFSETQ. Trimming at V came to 2 bases and at J to 2 bases, leaving 7 bases not matched to a gene. This CDR3 contains 16 residues. CDR3 sequence (DNA): TGCGCCAGCAGCTTCGGAGACAGGGGATACACAGATACGCAGTATTTT. This gives the protein CASSFGDRGYTDTQYF.

The chain recombines TRBV11-3 with TRBJ2-7; 10 bases map to TRBD1. The CDR3 extends over 15 amino acids. V shed 4 bases, J shed 4 bases, and the junction held 7 bases outside the gene matches. Per germline, CDR1 SGHNT and CDR2 YENEEA. CDR3 coding DNA: TGTGCCAGCAGCTGTACCGGGACAGGGGAGTACGAGCAGTACTTC. Protein: CASSCTGTGEYEQYF.

CDR3 DNA sequence: TGTGCCAGCAGCAAGGACCCCGCAGGGGAGCAGTACTTC. Protein sequence: CASSKDPAGEQYF. The chain combines TRBV5-5 with TRBJ2-7; tentatively, D is TRBD1 (5 bases). V gave up 4 bases and J gave up 7 bases, with 15 bases separating them. Germline-derived CDR1 and CDR2 are SGHKS and YYEKEE (reference sequence). This CDR3 has 13 residues.

To note about this clone: Other DNA sequences in the same sample also yield this CDR3. The V gene is TRBV6-5, the J gene TRBJ2-7, with D uncertain. The CDR3 is made up of 14 amino acids. Looked up from germline, CDR1 is MNHEY and CDR2 is SVGAGI. V lost 0 bases to trimming and J lost 3 bases, with 9 bases between them. CDR3 protein: CASSYSERSYEQYF. The CDR3 bases are TGTGCCAGCAGTTACTCGGAACGGAGCTACGAGCAGTACTTC.

The V and J genes are TRBV6-1 and TRBJ2-3; D is undetermined. Trimming left V 1 base short and J 0 bases short, with 8 bases between. The length of the CDR3 is 15 residues. Germline CDR1 MNHNS, CDR2 SASEGT. The CDR3 DNA reads TGTGCCAGCAGTGAAGGGTCCGCTAGCACAGATACGCAGTATTTT. It codes for CASSEGSASTDTQYF.

The chain carries TRBV10-3 and TRBJ2-3; 7 nucleotides match TRBD2. V was pared by 8 bases and J by 1 base, with 3 bases of the junction left unmatched. The CDR3 is 13 amino acids. CDR1 is ENHRY, CDR2 SYGVKD, per germline. The CDR3 nucleotides are TGTGCCATCGGAGGACTAGGCACAGATACGCAGTATTTT. It specifies CAIGGLGTDTQYF.

The CDR3 spells CARGVSGANVLTF. CDR3 DNA: TGTGCCCGAGGGGTCTCTGGGGCCAACGTCCTGACTTTC. This chain connects TRBV21-1 to TRBJ2-6. TRBV21-1 is a pseudogene. The CDR3 loop spans 13 amino acids.

The chain links TRBV5-1 to TRBJ1-2; TRBD1 matches 10 bases. Germline V gene lookup returns CDR1 SGHRS and CDR2 YFSETQ. The CDR3 sequence is 15 residues long. Trimming took 5 bases from V and 4 from J; bases not matched to a gene: 8. The CDR3 DNA sequence: TGCGCCAGCAGGGATGGGACAGGGGCGGTCTATGGCTACACCTTC. It is translated as CASRDGTGAVYGYTF.

Remarks on this clone: Other DNA sequences in this specimen translate into the identical CDR3. The V gene is TRBV5-1, the J gene TRBJ2-1; 7 bases are a match to TRBD2. The germline gives CDR1 SGHRS, CDR2 YFSETQ. Trimming cost V 0 bases and J 8 bases; bases outside gene matches: 5. This CDR3 contains 14 residues. CDR3 nucleotide sequence: TGCGCCAGCAGCTTGGGTGGTGGGAGGGATGAGCAGTTCTTC. As protein: CASSLGGGRDEQFF.

The rearrangement links TRBV5-1 to TRBJ2-2, with D possibly TRBD1 on 6 matching bases. CDR1 and CDR2 (germline): SGHRS, YFSETQ. The length of the CDR3 is 14 residues. Trimming left V 4 bases short and J 4 bases short, with 11 bases between. Written as DNA, the CDR3 is TGCGCCAGCAGCGCCACAGGGTTCACCGGGGAGCTGTTTTTT. Amino acid sequence: CASSATGFTGELFF.

The rearrangement uses TRBV6-1 and TRBJ1-5, with D unclear. The CDR3 contains 13 residues. Trimming stripped 2 bases from V and 9 bases from J, with 11 bases between. Germline-derived CDR1 and CDR2 are MNHNS and SASEGT. The CDR3 DNA reads TGTGCCAGCAGTGAATTTGTTGTCCGGCCCCAGCATTTT. Its protein product is CASSEFVVRPQHF.

The gene calls are TRBV11-2 and TRBJ2-7, with TRBD1 identical over 7 bases. Germline lookup yields CDR1 SGHAT and CDR2 FQNNGV. Trimming removed 3 bases from V and 5 bases from J; junction bases left unmatched: 4. The CDR3 loop spans 13 amino acids. The DNA for the CDR3 is TGTGCCAGCAGCTTGACAGGGTTCCACGAGCAGTACTTC. Amino acid sequence: CASSLTGFHEQYF.

V is TRBV7-2 and J is TRBJ2-2, with D maybe TRBD1 (5 bases). V lost 1 base, J lost 4 bases, and 10 bases lay in between. Germline V gene data show CDR1 as SGHTA and CDR2 as FQGNSA. This CDR3 comprises 15 residues. As DNA, the CDR3 is TGTGCCAGCAGCTTAGGGGGCGGTGTCACCGGGGAGCTGTTTTTT. As protein: CASSLGGGVTGELFF.

The J gene is TRBJ2-7, the V gene TRBV6-6, with 7 bases that match TRBD1. The CDR3 consists of 15 residues. Germline CDR1 and CDR2: MNHNY and SVGAGI (reference sequence). J lost 3 bases, V lost 2 bases, and 7 bases had no gene match. The CDR3 protein is CASSYQGDNGYEQYF. The CDR3, as DNA: TGTGCCAGCAGTTACCAGGGGGATAATGGCTACGAGCAGTACTTC.

V and J are TRBV6-6 and TRBJ2-3, with 11 bases that match TRBD2. The V segment lost 5 bases and the J segment 1 base; nucleotides outside the gene matches: 5. CDR3 length: 16 amino acids. The germline CDR1 and CDR2 sequences are MNHNY and SVGAGI (reference sequence). The CDR3 DNA reads as TGTGCCAGCAGTCAAGGTAGCGGGGGGGGCACAGATACGCAGTATTTT. Translated, it gives CASSQGSGGGTDTQYF.

The chain has TRBV5-8 and TRBJ1-1, with a possible D match to TRBD1 (5 bases). The length of the CDR3 is 15 residues. V was pared by 6 bases and J by 0 bases, with 15 bases between. Per the germline V gene, CDR1 is SGHTS and CDR2 is YDEGEE. The chain's CDR3 is CASNSGHTMNTEAFF. The CDR3 DNA follows: TGTGCCAGCAATTCAGGGCACACTATGAACACTGAAGCTTTCTTT.

The chain links TRBV10-3 to TRBJ2-3, with unresolved D. The germline V gene has CDR1 ENHRY and CDR2 SYGVKD. The CDR3 totals 14 residues. V shed 3 bases and J shed 4 bases, with 11 bases lying between them. CDR3 nucleotides: TGTGCCATCAGTGAAACCCCTTACGCAGATACGCAGTATTTT. Protein: CAISETPYADTQYF.

V gene TRBV28 combines with J gene TRBJ2-5; tentative D call: TRBD1 (6 bases). V lost 8 bases and J 5 bases, leaving 24 bases between the germline ends. CDR3 size: 16 residues. Germline V CDR1 and CDR2: MDHEN, SYDVKM. This CDR3 is CASLTGTTYRRETQYF. The CDR3 nucleotides are TGTGCCAGCCTAACCGGGACAACTTATCGACGGGAGACCCAGTACTTC.

The V call is TRBV2, the J call TRBJ2-1; 7 bases map to TRBD2. This CDR3 spans 14 amino acids. Trimming took 5 bases from V and 11 from J; bases not matched to a gene: 12. From germline, CDR1 is SNHLY and CDR2 FYNNEI. CDR3 nucleotide sequence: TGTGCCAGCAGTCCTAGCGGAGGGGAGAGGAAGCAGTTCTTC. Amino acid sequence: CASSPSGGERKQFF.

The V and J genes are TRBV6-5 and TRBJ1-3; no clear D. V was clipped by 5 bases and J by 3 bases, with 8 bases between them. There are 13 residues in the CDR3. Germline V gene lookup returns CDR1 MNHEY and CDR2 SVGAGI. CDR3 nucleotides: TGTGCCAGCAGTACCCTTAATGGAAACACCATATATTTT. Translated, it gives CASSTLNGNTIYF.

A few counts support this clone. The chain combines TRBV27 with TRBJ1-1, with a tentative D call TRBD1 (5 bases). Germline assignment: CDR1 MNHEY and CDR2 SMNVEV (reference sequence). Trimming took off 5 bases at V and 8 bases at J, with 15 bases between the two ends. This CDR3 comprises 13 residues. The CDR3 is CASSRDSKEEAFF. For the CDR3, the DNA is TGTGCCAGCAGTAGGGACTCCAAAGAGGAAGCTTTCTTT.

The genes are TRBV28 and TRBJ1-3, with 8 bases that match TRBD1. Germline trimming cut 4 bases from V and 1 base from J; bases unmatched to any gene: 6. This CDR3 is 16 amino acids long. Per germline, CDR1 MDHEN and CDR2 SYDVKM. The CDR3 is CASSSGQVRSGNTIYF. The CDR3 DNA is TGTGCCAGCAGTTCGGGACAGGTTCGATCTGGAAACACCATATATTTT. Together with reference TRBV28 and TRBJ1-3, the CDR3 gives the full variable domain: DVKVTQSSRYLVKRTGEKVFLECVQDMDHENMFWYRQDPGLGLRLIYFSYDVKMKEKGDIPEGYSVSREKKERFSLILESASTNQTSMYLCASSSGQVRSGNTIYFGEGSWLTVV.

The gene calls are TRBV5-1 and TRBJ2-3; D may be TRBD1 (5 bases). The V gene's germline CDR1 is SGHRS and CDR2 YFSETQ. The CDR3 spans 15 residues. V was shortened by 2 bases and J by 0 bases, with 10 bases between the two germline ends. The CDR3 region is CASSFDSTSTDTQYF. DNA for the CDR3: TGCGCCAGCAGCTTCGACAGTACTAGCACAGATACGCAGTATTTT.

The V and J genes are TRBV5-1 and TRBJ1-4; D may be TRBD1 (6 bases). The CDR3 is made up of 17 amino acids. Germline loops: CDR1 SGHRS, CDR2 YFSETQ. V was pared by 2 bases and J by 1 base, with 15 bases between. The CDR3 reads CASSLTGSQLTNEKLFF. The CDR3 region has the DNA TGCGCCAGCAGCTTAACAGGGTCGCAGCTAACTAATGAAAAACTGTTTTTT. The entire variable domain, with the rest obtained from reference TRBV5-1 and TRBJ1-4, is as follows: KAGVTQTPRYLIKTRGQQVTLSCSPISGHRSVSWYQQTPGQGLQFLFEYFSETQRNKGNFPGRFSGRQFSNSRSEMNVSTLELGDSALYLCASSLTGSQLTNEKLFFGSGTQLSVL.